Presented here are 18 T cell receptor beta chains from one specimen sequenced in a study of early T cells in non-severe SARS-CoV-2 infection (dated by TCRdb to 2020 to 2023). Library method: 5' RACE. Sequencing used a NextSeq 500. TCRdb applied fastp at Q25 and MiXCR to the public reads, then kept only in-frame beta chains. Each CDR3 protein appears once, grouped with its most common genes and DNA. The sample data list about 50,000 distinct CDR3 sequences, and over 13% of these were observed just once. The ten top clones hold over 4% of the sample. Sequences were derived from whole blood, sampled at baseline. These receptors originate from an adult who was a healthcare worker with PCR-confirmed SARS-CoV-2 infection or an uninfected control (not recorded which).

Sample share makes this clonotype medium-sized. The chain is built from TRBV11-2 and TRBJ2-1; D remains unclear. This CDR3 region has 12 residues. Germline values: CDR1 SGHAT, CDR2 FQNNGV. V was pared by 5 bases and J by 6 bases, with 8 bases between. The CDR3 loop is CASSLTRNEQFF. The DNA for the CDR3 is TGTGCCAGCAGCCTAACCCGCAATGAGCAGTTCTTC.

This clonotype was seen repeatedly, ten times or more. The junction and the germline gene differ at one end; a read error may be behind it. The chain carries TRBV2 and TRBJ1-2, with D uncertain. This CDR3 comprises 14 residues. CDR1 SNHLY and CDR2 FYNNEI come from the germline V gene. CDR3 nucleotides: TGTGCCAGCAGTGAAGCCCTCTTTTTGACCGGGCGTTCCTTC. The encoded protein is CASSEALFLTGRSF. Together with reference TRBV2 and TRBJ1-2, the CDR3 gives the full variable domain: EPEVTQTPSHQVTQMGQEVILRCVPISNHLYFYWYRQILGQKVEFLVSFYNNEISEKSEIFDDQFSVERPDGSNFTLKIRSTKLEDSAMYFCASSEALFLTGRSFGSGTRLTVV.

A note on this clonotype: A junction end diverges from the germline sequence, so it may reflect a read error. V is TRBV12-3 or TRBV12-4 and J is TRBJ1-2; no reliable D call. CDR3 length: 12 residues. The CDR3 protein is CASSLSLTDRSF. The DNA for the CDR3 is TGTGCCAGCAGTCTCAGCCTGACGGATCGCTCCTTC.

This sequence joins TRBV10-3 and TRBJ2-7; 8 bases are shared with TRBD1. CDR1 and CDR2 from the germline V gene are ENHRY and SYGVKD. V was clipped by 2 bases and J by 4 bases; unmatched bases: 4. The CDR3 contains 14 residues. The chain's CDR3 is CAISEGQGVYEQYF. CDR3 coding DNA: TGTGCCATCAGTGAGGGACAGGGAGTTTACGAGCAGTACTTC.

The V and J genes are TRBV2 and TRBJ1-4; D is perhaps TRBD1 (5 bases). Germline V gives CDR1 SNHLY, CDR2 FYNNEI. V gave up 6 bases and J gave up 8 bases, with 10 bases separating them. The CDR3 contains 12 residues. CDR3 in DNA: TGTGCCAGCAGAGTCAGGGAAGAAAAACTGTTTTTT. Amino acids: CASRVREEKLFF.

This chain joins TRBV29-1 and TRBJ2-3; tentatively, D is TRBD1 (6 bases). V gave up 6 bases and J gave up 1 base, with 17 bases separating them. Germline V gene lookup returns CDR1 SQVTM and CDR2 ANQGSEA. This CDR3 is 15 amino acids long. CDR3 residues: CSVQPQGSGTDTQYF. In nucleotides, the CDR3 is TGCAGCGTACAACCACAGGGTTCGGGCACAGATACGCAGTATTTT.

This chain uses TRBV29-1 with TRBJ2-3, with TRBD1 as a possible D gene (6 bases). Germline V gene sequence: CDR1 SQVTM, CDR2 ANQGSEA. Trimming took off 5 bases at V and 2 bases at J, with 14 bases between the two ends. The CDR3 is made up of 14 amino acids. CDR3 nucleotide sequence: TGCAGCGTTCGCTCTACAGGGAACACAGATACGCAGTATTTT. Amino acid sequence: CSVRSTGNTDTQYF.

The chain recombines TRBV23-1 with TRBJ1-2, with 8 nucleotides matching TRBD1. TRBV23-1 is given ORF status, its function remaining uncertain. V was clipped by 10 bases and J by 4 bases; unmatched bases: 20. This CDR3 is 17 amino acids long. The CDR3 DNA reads TGCGCCACCCGAACGGATAGTCCAGGGGGCTATTCCTATGGCTACACCTTC. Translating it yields CATRTDSPGGYSYGYTF.

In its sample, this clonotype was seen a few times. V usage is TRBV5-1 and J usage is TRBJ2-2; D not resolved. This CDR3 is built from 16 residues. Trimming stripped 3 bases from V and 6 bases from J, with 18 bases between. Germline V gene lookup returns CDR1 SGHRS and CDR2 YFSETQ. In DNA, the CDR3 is TGCGCCAGCAGCTCACAAAGAGGCGACAACGCCGGGGAGCTGTTTTTT. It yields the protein CASSSQRGDNAGELFF.

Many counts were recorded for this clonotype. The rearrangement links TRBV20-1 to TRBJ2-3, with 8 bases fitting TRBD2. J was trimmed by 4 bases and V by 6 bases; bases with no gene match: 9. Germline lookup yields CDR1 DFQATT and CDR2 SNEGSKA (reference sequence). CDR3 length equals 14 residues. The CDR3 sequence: CSAGGGTRSDTQYF. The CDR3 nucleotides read TGCAGTGCCGGCGGGGGGACTAGATCAGATACGCAGTATTTT.

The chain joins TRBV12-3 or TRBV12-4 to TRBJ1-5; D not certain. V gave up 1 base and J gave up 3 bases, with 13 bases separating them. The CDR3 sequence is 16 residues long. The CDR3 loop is CASSLVSGSFNQPQHF. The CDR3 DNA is TGTGCCAGCAGTTTAGTCTCGGGCAGTTTCAATCAGCCCCAGCATTTT.

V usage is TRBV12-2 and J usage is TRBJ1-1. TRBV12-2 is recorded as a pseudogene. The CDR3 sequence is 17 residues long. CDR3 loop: CASRSQFLRSMGTEAFF. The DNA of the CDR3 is TGTGCAAGTCGCTCCCAATTCCTCCGGTCGATGGGGACTGAAGCTTTCTTT.

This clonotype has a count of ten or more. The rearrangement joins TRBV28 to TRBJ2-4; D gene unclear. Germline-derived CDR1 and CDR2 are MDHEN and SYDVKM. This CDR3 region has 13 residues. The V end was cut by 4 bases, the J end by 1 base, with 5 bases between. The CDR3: CASSSVAKNIQYF. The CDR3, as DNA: TGTGCCAGCAGTTCAGTTGCCAAAAACATTCAGTACTTC.

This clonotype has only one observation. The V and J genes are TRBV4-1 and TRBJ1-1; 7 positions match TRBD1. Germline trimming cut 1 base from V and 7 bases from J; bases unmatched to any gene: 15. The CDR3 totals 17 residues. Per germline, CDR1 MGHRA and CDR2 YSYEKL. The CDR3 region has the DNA TGCGCCAGCAGCCAAGCGGATACGACAGGGAGCCTAGTTGAAGCTTTCTTT. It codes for CASSQADTTGSLVEAFF.

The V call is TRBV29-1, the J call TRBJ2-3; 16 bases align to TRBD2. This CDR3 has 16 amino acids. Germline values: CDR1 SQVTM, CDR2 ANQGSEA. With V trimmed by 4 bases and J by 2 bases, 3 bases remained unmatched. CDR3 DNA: TGCAGCGTTGCGGGACTAGCGGGAGGGCCCACAGATACGCAGTATTTT. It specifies CSVAGLAGGPTDTQYF.

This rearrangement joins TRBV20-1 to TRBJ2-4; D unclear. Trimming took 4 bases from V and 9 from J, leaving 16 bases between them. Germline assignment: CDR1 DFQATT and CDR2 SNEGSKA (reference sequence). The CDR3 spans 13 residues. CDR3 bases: TGCAGTGCTATCGACGGGCAAAGGATCATTCAGTACTTC. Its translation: CSAIDGQRIIQYF.

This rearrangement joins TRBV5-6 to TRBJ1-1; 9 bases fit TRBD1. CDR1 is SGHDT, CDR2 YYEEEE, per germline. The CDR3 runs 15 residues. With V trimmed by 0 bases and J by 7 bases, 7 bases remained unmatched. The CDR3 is CASSLVTGGAGEAFF. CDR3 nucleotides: TGTGCCAGCAGCTTGGTAACAGGGGGCGCCGGTGAAGCTTTCTTT.

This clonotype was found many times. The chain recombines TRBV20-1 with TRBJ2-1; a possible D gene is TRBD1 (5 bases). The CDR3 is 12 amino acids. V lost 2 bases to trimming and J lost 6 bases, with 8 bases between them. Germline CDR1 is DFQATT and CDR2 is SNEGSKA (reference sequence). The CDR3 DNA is TGCAGTGCTAGATCAGACAGCAATGAGCAGTTCTTC. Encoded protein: CSARSDSNEQFF.